Listed below are T cell receptor beta chains from one sample, sequenced in a study of beta chain features in type 1 diabetes. The method was immunoSEQ multiplex PCR; TCRdb's version includes in-frame clones alone and lacks a portion of them. The sample lists over 700,000 clones; about a sixth were seen once. Material for sequencing was naive CD4+ T cells from blood. All receptors come from a woman under 30 in good health. Each CDR3 is given with its conserved first and last residue. A D gene is named only where the DNA matches it firmly. Expanded clones get a size class; other rows say once, few or many, or leave the size out.

>NA|TRBV9|TRBJ1-1|NA
TGTGCCAGCACCCCGTTCAGAGGGGGGAGCACTGAAGCTTTCTTT
CASTPFRGGSTEAFF
>NA|TRBV5-1|TRBJ1-1|NA
TGCGCCAGCAGCTTTCTTTCAGGGCTGAACACTGAAGCTTTCTTT
CASSFLSGLNTEAFF
>NA|TRBV6-1|TRBJ2-5|NA
TGTGCCAGCAGACGGACAGTGCAAGAGACCCAGTACTTC
CASRRTVQETQYF
>few|TRBV5-1|TRBJ2-3|TRBD2
TGCGCCAGCAGCTTACCCTTATCTAGCGGGATGCTCACAGATACGCAGTATTTT
CASSLPLSSGMLTDTQYF
>NA|TRBV18|TRBJ2-6|NA
TGTGCCAGCTCACCCCCAGGGACCTCTGGGGCCAACGTCCTGACTTTC
CASSPPGTSGANVLTF
>NA|TRBV6-1|TRBJ2-2|NA
TGTGCCAGCAATCGGGACTGGAACACCGGGGAGCTGTTTTTT
CASNRDWNTGELFF
>NA|TRBV18|TRBJ2-3|NA
TGTGCCAGCTCACCTCAAAGCTACACAGATACGCAGTATTTT
CASSPQSYTDTQYF
>NA|TRBV5-1|TRBJ2-7|TRBD2
TGCGCCAGCAAAGTGACTAGCGGGAGTGGCGAGCAGTACTTC
CASKVTSGSGEQYF
>few|TRBV5-8|TRBJ1-2|NA
TGTGCCAGCACCTTCCCCCAGGCGGGTGGCTACACCTTC
CASTFPQAGGYTF
>few|TRBV4-2|TRBJ2-2|TRBD2
TGTGCCAGCAGCCATAGCGGGAGGTTGTCCGGGGAGCTGTTTTTT
CASSHSGRLSGELFF
>NA|TRBV6-6|TRBJ1-2|TRBD1
TGTGCCAGCAGCGACTCTGGGACAGGGAGGAGCTACACCTTC
CASSDSGTGRSYTF
>few|TRBV9|TRBJ1-2|NA
TGTGCCAGCAGCGTAGGAAGGAACTATGGCTACACCTTC
CASSVGRNYGYTF
>NA|TRBV7-9|TRBJ1-3|NA
TGTGCCAGCAGCTTAGCAGGGTCTGGAAACACCATATATTTT
CASSLAGSGNTIYF
>NA|TRBV19|TRBJ1-1|NA
TGTGCCACCAGGGCAGGTTGGAACACTGAAGCTTTCTTT
CATRAGWNTEAFF
>NA|TRBV5-1|TRBJ2-3|NA
TGCGCCAGCTCTCTAGGGACGGGAGATACGCAGTATTTT
CASSLGTGDTQYF
>few|TRBV5-1|TRBJ1-1|NA
TGCGCCAGCAGCGCGACAGGTCACACTGAAGCTTTCTTT
CASSATGHTEAFF
>few|TRBV7-2|TRBJ2-3|NA
TGTGCCAGCAGCTTATTCTATAGCCTCACAGATACGCAGTATTTT
CASSLFYSLTDTQYF
>few|TRBV2|TRBJ1-2|NA
TGTGCCAGCAGTGGACAGATGGATAACTATGGCTACACCTTC
CASSGQMDNYGYTF
>NA|TRBV18|TRBJ1-2|NA
TGTGCCAGCTCACCCGACAGCAGCTATGGCTACACCTTC
CASSPDSSYGYTF
>NA|TRBV25-1|TRBJ2-5|TRBD2
TGTGCCAGCAGTCCCTCGCGGGAGGGCCGGGAGACCCAGTACTTC
CASSPSREGRETQYF
>NA|TRBV21-1|TRBJ2-3|NA
TGTGCCAGCAGCAATTGGGGTCGAAACACAGATACGCAGTATTTT
CASSNWGRNTDTQYF
>NA|TRBV6-5|TRBJ2-5|NA
TGTGCCAGCAGTTACTCCTGGCAGATACAAGAGACCCAGTACTTC
CASSYSWQIQETQYF
>NA|TRBV5-6|TRBJ1-2|NA
TGTGCCAGCAGCTTGATTTCAGGGGCCCACCTACGGGGCTACACCTTC
CASSLISGAHLRGYTF
>NA|TRBV13|TRBJ2-7|TRBD1
TGTGCCAGCAGCCTGACGGGACAGACCTACGAGCAGTACTTC
CASSLTGQTYEQYF
>NA|TRBV2|TRBJ2-7|NA
TGTGCCAGCAGTTACGATTACGAGCAGTACTTC
CASSYDYEQYF
>few|TRBV28|TRBJ2-1|TRBD2
TGTGCCAGCAGGAAAGGGGGGGCTAGCGGGAGGATCGATGAGCAGTTCTTC
CASRKGGASGRIDEQFF
>NA|TRBV11-1|TRBJ2-7|NA
TGTGCCAGCAGCTCGGCAGGGCACAACGAGCAGTACTTC
CASSSAGHNEQYF